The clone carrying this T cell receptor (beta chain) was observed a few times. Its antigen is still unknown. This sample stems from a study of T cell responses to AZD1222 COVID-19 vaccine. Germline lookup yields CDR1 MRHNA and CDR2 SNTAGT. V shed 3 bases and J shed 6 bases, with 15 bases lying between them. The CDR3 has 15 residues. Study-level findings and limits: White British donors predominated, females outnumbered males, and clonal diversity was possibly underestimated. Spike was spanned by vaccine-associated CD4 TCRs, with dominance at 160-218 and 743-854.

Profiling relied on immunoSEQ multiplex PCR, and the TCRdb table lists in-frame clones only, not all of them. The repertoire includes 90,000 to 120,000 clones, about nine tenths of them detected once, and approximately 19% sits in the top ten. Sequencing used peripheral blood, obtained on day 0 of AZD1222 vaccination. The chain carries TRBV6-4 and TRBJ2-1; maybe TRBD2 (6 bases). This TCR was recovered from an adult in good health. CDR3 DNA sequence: TGTGCCAGCAGTGAAAGTGGGGGGACCCCCAATGAGCAGTTCTTC. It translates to CASSESGGTPNEQFF.